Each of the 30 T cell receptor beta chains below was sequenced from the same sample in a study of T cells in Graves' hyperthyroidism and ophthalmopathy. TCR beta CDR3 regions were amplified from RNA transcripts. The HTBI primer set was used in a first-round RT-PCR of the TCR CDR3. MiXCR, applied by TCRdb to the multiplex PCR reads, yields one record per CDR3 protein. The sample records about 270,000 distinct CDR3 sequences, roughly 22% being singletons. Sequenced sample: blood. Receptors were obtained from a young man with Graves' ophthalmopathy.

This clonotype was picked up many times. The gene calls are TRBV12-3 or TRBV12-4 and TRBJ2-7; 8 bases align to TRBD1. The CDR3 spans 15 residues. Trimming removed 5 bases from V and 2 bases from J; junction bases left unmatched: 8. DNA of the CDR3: TGTGCCAGCAGTCCCGACAGGGGTGGCACCTACGAGCAGTACTTC. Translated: CASSPDRGGTYEQYF.

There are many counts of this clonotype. The CDR3 coding sequence is TGCGCCAGCATTTCGGACACTGAAGCTTTCTTT. Its translation is CASISDTEAFF. This chain joins TRBV5-1 and TRBJ1-1, with D unclear. This CDR3 contains 11 residues. Trimming cost V 6 bases and J 3 bases, with 6 bases left between them. Germline lookup yields CDR1 SGHRS and CDR2 YFSETQ.

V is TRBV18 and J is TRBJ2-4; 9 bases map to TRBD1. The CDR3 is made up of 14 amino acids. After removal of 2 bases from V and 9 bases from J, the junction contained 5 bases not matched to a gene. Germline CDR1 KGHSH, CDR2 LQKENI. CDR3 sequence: CASSPGTGNTIQYF. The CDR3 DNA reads TGTGCCAGCTCACCAGGGACAGGGAATACCATTCAGTACTTC.

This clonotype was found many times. The CDR3, as DNA: TGTGCCAGCAGCCAAGATACCCAATCGTTCTTC. Protein sequence: CASSQDTQSFF. V is TRBV3-1 and J is TRBJ2-1, with unresolved D. The CDR3 loop spans 11 amino acids. V was cut by 0 bases and J by 15 bases, with 9 bases left in between. Germline assignment: CDR1 LGHDT and CDR2 YNNKEL (reference sequence).

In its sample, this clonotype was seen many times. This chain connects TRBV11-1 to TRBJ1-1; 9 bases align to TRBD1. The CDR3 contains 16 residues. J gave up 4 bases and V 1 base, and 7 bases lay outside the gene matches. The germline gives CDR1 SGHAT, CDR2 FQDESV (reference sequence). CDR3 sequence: CASSLGTGGVGTEAFF. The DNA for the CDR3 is TGTGCCAGCAGCTTAGGTACAGGGGGCGTGGGCACTGAAGCTTTCTTT.

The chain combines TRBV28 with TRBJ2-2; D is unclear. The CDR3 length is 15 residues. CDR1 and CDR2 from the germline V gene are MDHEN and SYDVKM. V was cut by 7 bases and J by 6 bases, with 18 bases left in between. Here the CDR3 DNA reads TGTGCCAGCATGCAACCGTCCCCGCGGCCCGGGGAGCTGTTTTTT. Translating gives CASMQPSPRPGELFF.

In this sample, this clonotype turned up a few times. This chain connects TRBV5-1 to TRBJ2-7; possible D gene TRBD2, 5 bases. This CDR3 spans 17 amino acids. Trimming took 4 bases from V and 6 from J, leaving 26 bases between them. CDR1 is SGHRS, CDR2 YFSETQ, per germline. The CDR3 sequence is CASSKEDLDWPWSEQYF. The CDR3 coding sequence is TGCGCCAGCAGCAAAGAGGACTTAGACTGGCCTTGGAGCGAGCAGTACTTC.

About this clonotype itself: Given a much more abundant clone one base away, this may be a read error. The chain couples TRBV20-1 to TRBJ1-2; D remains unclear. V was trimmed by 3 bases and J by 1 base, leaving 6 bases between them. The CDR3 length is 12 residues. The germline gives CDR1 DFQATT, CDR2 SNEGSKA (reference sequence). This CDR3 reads CSASLDNYGYTF. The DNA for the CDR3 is TGCAGTGCTAGTTTGGATAACTATGGCTACACCTTC.

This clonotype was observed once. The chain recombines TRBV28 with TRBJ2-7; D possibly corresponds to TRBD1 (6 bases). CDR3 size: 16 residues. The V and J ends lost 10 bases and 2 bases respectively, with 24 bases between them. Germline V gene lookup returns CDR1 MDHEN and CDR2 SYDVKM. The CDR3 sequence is CATRGHEGSLTYEQYF. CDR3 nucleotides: TGTGCCACCAGGGGCCACGAGGGTAGCCTAACCTACGAGCAGTACTTC.

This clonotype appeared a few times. The CDR3, as DNA: TGTGCCAGCAGCTTGACAGAGAACACTGAAGCTTTCTTT. This gives the protein CASSLTENTEAFF. This chain uses TRBV27 with TRBJ1-1; the D gene is possibly TRBD1 (5 bases). Deletions cut 6 bases from V and 1 base from J, with 9 bases between. This CDR3 contains 13 residues. Germline assignment: CDR1 MNHEY and CDR2 SMNVEV (reference sequence).

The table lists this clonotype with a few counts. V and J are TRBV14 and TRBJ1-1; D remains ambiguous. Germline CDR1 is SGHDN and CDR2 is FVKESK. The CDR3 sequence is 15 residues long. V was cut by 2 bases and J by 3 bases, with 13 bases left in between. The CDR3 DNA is TGTGCCAGCAGCCAAATCCGGATGAGTGACACTGAAGCTTTCTTT. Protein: CASSQIRMSDTEAFF.

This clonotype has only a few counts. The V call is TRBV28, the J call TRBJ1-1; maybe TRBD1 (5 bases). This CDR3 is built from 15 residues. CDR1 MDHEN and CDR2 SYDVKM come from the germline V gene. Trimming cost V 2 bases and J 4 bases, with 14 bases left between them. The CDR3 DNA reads TGTGCCAGCAGTTTAAGTTCGCAGGGAGGCACTGAAGCTTTCTTT. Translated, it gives CASSLSSQGGTEAFF.

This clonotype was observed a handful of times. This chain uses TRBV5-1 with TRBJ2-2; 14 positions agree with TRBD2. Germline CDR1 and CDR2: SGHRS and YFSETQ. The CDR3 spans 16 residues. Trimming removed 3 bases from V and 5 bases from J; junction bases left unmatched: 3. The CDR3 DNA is TGCGCCAGCAGCTGGAGGACTAGCGGGAGGACCGGGGAGCTGTTTTTT. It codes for CASSWRTSGRTGELFF. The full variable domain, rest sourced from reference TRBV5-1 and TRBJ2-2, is KAGVTQTPRYLIKTRGQQVTLSCSPISGHRSVSWYQQTPGQGLQFLFEYFSETQRNKGNFPGRFSGRQFSNSRSEMNVSTLELGDSALYLCASSWRTSGRTGELFFGEGSRLTVL.

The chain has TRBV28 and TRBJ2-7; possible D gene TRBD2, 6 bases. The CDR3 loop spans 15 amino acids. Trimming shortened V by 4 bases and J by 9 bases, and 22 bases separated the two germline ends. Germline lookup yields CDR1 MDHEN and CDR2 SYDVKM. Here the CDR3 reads CASSSFAGGPVGQYF. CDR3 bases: TGTGCCAGCAGTTCCTTTGCCGGGGGTCCCGTGGGGCAGTACTTC.

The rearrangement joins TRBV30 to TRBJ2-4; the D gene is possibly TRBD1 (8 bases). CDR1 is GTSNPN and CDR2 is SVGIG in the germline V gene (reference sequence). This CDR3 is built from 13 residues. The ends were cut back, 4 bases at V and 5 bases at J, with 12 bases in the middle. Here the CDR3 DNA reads TGTGCCTGGACCACAGGGGGGGAAAACATTCAGTACTTC. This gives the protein CAWTTGGENIQYF. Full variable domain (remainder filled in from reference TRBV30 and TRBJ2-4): SQTIHQWPATLVQPVGSPLSLECTVEGTSNPNLYWYRQAAGRGLQLLFYSVGIGQISSEVPQNLSASRPQDRQFILSSKKLLLSDSGFYLCAWTTGGENIQYFGAGTRLSVL.

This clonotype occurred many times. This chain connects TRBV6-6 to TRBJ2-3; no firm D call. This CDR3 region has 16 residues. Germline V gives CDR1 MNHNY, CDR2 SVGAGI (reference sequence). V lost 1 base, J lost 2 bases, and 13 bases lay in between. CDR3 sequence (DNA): TGTGCCAGCAGTTACTTTGAGAGCCTTGCCACAGATACGCAGTATTTT. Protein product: CASSYFESLATDTQYF.

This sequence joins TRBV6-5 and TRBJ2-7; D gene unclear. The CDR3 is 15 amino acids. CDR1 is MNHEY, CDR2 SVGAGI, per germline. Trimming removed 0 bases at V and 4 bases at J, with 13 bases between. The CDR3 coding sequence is TGTGCCAGCAGTTACTCGTCCGACGGACCTTACGAGCAGTACTTC. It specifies CASSYSSDGPYEQYF.

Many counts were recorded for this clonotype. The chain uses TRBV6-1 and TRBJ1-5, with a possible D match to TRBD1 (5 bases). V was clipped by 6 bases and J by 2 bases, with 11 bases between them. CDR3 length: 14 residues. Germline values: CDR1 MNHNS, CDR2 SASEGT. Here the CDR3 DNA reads TGTGCCAGCAGGCGCGGGGCAGGCAATCAGCCCCAGCATTTT. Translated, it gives CASRRGAGNQPQHF.

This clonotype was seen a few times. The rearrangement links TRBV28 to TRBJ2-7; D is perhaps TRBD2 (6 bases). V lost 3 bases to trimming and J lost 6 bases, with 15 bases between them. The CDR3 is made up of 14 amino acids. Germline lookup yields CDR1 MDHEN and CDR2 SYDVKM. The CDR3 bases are TGTGCCAGCAGTTTCGAACTGGAGGGCAGCGAGCAGTACTTC. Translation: CASSFELEGSEQYF. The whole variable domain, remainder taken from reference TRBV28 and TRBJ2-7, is DVKVTQSSRYLVKRTGEKVFLECVQDMDHENMFWYRQDPGLGLRLIYFSYDVKMKEKGDIPEGYSVSREKKERFSLILESASTNQTSMYLCASSFELEGSEQYFGPGTRLTVT.

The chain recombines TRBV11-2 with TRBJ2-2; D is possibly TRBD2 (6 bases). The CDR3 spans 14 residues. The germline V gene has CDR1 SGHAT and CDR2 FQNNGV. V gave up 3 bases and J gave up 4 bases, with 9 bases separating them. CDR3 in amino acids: CASSLLGGTGELFF. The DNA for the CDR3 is TGTGCCAGCAGCTTGTTGGGGGGCACCGGGGAGCTGTTTTTT.

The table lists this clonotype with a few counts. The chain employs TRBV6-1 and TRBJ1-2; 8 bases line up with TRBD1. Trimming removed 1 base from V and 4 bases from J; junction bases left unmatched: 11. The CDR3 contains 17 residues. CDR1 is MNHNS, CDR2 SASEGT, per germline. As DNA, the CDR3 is TGTGCCAGCAGTGAAGGGTGGTCAGGGGGCTCTTTCTATGGCTACACCTTC. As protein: CASSEGWSGGSFYGYTF.

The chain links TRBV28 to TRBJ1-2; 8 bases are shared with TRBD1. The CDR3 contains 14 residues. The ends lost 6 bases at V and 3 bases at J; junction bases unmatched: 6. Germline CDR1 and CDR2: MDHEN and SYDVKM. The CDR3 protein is CASSEQGADYGYTF. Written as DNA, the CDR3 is TGTGCCAGCAGCGAGCAGGGGGCTGACTATGGCTACACCTTC.

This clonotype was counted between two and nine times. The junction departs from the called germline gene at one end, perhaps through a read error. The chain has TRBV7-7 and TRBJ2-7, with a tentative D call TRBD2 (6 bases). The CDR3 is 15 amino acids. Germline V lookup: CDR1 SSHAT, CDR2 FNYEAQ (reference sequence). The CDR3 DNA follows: TGTGCTAGCAGCTTAGGACCGGGAGCGACGAACGAGCAGTACTTC. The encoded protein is CASSLGPGATNEQYF.

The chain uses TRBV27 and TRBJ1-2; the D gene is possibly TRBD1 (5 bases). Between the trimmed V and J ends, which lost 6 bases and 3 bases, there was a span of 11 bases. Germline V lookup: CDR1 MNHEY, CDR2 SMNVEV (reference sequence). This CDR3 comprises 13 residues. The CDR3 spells CASSLGPYYGYTF. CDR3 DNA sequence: TGTGCCAGCAGCCTGGGACCGTACTATGGCTACACCTTC.

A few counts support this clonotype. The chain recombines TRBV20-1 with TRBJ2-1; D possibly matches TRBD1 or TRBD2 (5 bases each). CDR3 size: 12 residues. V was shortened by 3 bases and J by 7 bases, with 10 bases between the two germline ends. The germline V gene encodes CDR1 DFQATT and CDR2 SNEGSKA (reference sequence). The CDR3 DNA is TGCAGTGCTAGGGGGACGGCGAATGAGCAGTTCTTC. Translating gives CSARGTANEQFF.

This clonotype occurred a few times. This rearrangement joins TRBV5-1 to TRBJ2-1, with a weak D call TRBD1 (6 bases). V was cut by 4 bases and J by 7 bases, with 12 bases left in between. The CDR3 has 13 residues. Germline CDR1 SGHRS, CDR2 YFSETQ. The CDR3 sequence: CASSPTGLNEQFF. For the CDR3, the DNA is TGCGCCAGCAGCCCTACAGGGTTGAATGAGCAGTTCTTC.

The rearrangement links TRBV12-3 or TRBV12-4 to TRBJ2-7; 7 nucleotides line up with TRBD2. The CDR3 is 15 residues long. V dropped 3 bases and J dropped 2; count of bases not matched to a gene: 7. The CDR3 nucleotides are TGTGCCAGCAGTTTGGAGGGAGGGCCAACCTACGAGCAGTACTTC. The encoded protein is CASSLEGGPTYEQYF.

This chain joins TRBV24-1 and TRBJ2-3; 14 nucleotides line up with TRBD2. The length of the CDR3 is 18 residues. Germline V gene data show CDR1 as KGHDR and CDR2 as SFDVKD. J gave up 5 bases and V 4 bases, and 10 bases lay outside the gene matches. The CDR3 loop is CATSDPAGTSGSRDTQYF. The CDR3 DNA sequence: TGTGCCACCAGTGACCCCGCCGGGACTAGCGGGAGTAGAGATACGCAGTATTTT.

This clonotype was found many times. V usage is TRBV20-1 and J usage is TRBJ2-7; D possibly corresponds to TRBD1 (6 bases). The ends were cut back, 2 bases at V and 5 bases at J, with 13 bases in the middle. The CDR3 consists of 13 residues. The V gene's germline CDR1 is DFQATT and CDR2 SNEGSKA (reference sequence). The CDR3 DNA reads TGCAGTGCTAGACACAGGGTGGGGAACGAGCAGTACTTC. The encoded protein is CSARHRVGNEQYF.

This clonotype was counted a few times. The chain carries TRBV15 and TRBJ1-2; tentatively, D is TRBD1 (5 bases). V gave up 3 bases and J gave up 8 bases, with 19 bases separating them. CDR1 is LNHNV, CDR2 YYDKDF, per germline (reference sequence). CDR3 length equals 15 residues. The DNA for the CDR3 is TGTGCCACCAGCAGGGAAAATCGTAGGGGAGGAGGCTACACCTTC. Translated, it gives CATSRENRRGGGYTF. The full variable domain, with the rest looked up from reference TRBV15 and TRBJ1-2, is DAMVIQNPRYQVTQFGKPVTLSCSQTLNHNVMYWYQQKSSQAPKLLFHYYDKDFNNEADTPDNFQSRRPNTSFCFLDIRSPGLGDTAMYLCATSRENRRGGGYTFGSGTRLTVV.